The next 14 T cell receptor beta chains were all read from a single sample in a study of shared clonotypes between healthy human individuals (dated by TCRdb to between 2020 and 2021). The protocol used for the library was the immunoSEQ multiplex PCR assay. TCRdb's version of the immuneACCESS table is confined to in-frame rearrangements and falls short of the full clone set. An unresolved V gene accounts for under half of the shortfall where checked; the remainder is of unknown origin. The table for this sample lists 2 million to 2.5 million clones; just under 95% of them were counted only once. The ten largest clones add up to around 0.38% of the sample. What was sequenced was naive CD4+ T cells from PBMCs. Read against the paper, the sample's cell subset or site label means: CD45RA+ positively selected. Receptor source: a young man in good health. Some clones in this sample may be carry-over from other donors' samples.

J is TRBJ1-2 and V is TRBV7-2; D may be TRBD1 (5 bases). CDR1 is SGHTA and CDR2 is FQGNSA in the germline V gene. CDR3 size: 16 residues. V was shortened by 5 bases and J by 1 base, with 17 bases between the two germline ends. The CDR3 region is CASSPAGPTVNYGYTF. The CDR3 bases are TGTGCCAGCAGCCCCGCGGGGCCGACAGTTAACTATGGCTACACCTTC.

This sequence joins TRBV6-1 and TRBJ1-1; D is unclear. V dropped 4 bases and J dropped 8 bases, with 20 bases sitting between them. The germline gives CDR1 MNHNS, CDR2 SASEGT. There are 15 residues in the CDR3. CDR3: CASSGERPSLREAFF. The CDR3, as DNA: TGTGCCAGCAGTGGGGAGAGACCGTCTCTAAGGGAAGCTTTCTTT.

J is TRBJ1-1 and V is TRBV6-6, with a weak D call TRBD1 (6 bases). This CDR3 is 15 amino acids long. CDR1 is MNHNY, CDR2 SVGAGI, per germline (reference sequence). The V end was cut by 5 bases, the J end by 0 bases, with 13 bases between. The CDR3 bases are TGTGCCAGCAGTACCCTGGGGGCAATGAACACTGAAGCTTTCTTT. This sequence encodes CASSTLGAMNTEAFF.

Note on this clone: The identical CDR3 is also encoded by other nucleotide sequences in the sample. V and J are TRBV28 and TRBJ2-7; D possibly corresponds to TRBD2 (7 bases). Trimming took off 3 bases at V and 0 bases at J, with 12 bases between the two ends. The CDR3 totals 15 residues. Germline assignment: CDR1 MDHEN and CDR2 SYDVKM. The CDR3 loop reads CASSLGGASSYEQYF. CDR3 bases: TGTGCCAGCAGTTTGGGGGGGGCCTCCTCCTACGAGCAGTACTTC.

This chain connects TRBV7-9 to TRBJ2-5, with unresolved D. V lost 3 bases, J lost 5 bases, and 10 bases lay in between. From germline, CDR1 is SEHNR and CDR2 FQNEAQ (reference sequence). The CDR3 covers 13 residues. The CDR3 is CASSFPPRETQYF. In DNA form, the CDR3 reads TGTGCCAGCAGCTTCCCCCCACGGGAGACCCAGTACTTC.

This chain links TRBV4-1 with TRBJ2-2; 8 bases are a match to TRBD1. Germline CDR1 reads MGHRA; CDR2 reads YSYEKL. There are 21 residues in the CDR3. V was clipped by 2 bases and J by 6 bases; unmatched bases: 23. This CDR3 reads CASSQYWTGSVQSTSSGELFF. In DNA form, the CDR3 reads TGCGCCAGCAGCCAATACTGGACAGGGTCGGTGCAATCAACCTCCTCCGGGGAGCTGTTTTTT.

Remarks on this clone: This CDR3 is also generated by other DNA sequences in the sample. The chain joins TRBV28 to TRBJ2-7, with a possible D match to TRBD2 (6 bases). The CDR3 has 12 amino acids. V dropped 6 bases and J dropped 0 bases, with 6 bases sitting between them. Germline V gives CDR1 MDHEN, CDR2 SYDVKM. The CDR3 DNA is TGTGCCAGCAGCGGGAGCTCCTACGAGCAGTACTTC. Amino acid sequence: CASSGSSYEQYF.

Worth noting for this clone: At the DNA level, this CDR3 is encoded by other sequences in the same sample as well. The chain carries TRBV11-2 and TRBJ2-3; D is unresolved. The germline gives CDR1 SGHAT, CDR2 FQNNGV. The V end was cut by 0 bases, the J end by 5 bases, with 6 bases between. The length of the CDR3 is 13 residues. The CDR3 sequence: CASSLDREDTQYF. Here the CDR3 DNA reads TGTGCCAGCAGCTTAGATCGAGAAGATACGCAGTATTTT.

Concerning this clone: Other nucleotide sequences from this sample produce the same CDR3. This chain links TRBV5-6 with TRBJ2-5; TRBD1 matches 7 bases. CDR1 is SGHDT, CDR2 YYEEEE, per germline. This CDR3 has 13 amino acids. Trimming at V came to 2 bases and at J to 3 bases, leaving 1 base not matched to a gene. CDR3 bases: TGTGCCAGCAGCTTAGGGACAGAAGAGACCCAGTACTTC. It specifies CASSLGTEETQYF.

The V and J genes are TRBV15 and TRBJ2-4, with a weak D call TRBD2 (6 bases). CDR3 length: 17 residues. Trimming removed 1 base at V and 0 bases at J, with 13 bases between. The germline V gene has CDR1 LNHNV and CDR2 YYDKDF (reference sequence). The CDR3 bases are TGTGCCACCAGCAGAGGCCGACTAGTCTTAGCCAAAAACATTCAGTACTTC. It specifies CATSRGRLVLAKNIQYF. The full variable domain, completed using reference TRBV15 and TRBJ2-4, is DAMVIQNPRYQVTQFGKPVTLSCSQTLNHNVMYWYQQKSSQAPKLLFHYYDKDFNNEADTPDNFQSRRPNTSFCFLDIRSPGLGDTAMYLCATSRGRLVLAKNIQYFGAGTRLSVL.

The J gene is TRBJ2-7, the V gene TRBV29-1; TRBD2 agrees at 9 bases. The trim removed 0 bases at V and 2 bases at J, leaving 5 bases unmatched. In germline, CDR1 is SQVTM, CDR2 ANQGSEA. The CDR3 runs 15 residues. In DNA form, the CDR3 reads TGCAGCGTTGAAGATACGAGCGGGAGGACCTACGAGCAGTACTTC. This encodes CSVEDTSGRTYEQYF.

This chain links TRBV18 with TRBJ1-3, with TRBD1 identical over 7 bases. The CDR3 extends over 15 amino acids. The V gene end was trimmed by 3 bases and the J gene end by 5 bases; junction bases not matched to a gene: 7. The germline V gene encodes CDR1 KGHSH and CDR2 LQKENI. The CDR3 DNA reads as TGTGCCAGCTCACCCAACAGGGGAGAGAGAAACACCATATATTTT. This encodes CASSPNRGERNTIYF. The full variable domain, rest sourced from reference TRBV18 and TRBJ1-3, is NAGVMQNPRHLVRRRGQEARLRCSPMKGHSHVYWYRQLPEEGLKFMVYLQKENIIDESGMPKERFSAEFPKEGPSILRIQQVVRGDSAAYFCASSPNRGERNTIYFGEGSWLTVV.

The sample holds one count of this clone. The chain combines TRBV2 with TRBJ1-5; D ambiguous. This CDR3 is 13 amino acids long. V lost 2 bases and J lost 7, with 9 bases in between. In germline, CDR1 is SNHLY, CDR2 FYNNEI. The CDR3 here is CASSELGWQPQHF. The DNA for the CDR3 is TGTGCCAGCAGTGAATTGGGTTGGCAGCCCCAGCATTTT. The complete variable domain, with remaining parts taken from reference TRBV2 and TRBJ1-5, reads EPEVTQTPSHQVTQMGQEVILRCVPISNHLYFYWYRQILGQKVEFLVSFYNNEISEKSEIFDDQFSVERPDGSNFTLKIRSTKLEDSAMYFCASSELGWQPQHFGDGTRLSIL.

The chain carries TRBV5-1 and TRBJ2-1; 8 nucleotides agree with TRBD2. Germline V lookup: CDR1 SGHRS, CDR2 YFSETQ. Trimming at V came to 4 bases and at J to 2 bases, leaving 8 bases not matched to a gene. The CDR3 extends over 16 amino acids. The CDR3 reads CASSPYSGNAYNEQFF. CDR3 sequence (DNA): TGCGCCAGCAGCCCCTATAGCGGGAACGCCTACAATGAGCAGTTCTTC.